A selection of T cell receptor beta chains follows, all from one sample in a study of vaccination and CD4 T cells after COVID-19. Antigens for these TCRs are unknown. Via MiXCR, TCRdb re-called the PCR reads, giving one row per CDR3 protein. The repertoire holds about 4,300 distinct CDR3 sequences, about 41% seen once, with 40% to 45% in the top ten. The sequenced sample was CD4+ T cells from blood, cultured in vitro. These receptors all come from a human donor who had recovered from COVID-19. The CDR3 runs from the conserved cysteine through the conserved F or W. A D gene is named only where the DNA matches it firmly. The size field is filled for only some rows; it gives once, few, many or a size class.

abundance,j_gene,d_gene,v_gene,len,CDR3nt,CDR3aa
.,TRBJ2-7,TRBD1,TRBV11-2,15,TGTGCCAGCAGCTTAGCCACAGGGGGCGGGTACGAGCAGTACTTC,CASSLATGGGYEQYF
.,TRBJ2-3,.,TRBV7-9,13,TGTGCCAGCAGCTTGGCCAGTCAAGATACACAGTATTTT,CASSLASQDTQYF
.,TRBJ1-1,.,TRBV11-3,16,TGTGCCAGCAGCTTACTTCGTGGCGAGATGAACACTGAAGCTTTCTTT,CASSLLRGEMNTEAFF
.,TRBJ1-2,TRBD1,TRBV6-1,18,TGTGCCAGCAGTGACCCCAGGGGGTTGCGTGCAGGGGTCGATGGCTGCACCTTC,CASSDPRGLRAGVDGCTF
.,TRBJ2-3,.,TRBV7-2,13,TGTGCCAGCAGCCGGGACAACACAGATACGCAGTATTTT,CASSRDNTDTQYF
.,TRBJ2-3,TRBD2,TRBV18,15,TGTGCCAGCTCACCACTTAGCGGGTCTGGAGATACGCAGTATTTT,CASSPLSGSGDTQYF
.,TRBJ1-5,.,TRBV7-2,13,TGTGCCAGCAGCTTCCGACTCAATCAGCCCCAGCATTTT,CASSFRLNQPQHF
few,TRBJ1-5,.,TRBV19,14,TGTGCCAGTAGTACTTACACGAGCGATCAGCCCCAGCATTTT,CASSTYTSDQPQHF
.,TRBJ2-3,TRBD2,TRBV7-3,16,TGTGCCAGCAGCCCAAGGCTAGCGGGGGGCACAGATACGCAGTATTTT,CASSPRLAGGTDTQYF
.,TRBJ1-2,.,TRBV19,13,TGTGCCAGTAGCAGGACGGATTACTATGGCTACACCTTC,CASSRTDYYGYTF
few,TRBJ2-1,TRBD1,TRBV7-9,13,TGTGCCAGCAGCATCGGACAGGACAATGAGCAGTTCTTC,CASSIGQDNEQFF
.,TRBJ2-6,.,TRBV5-1,15,TGCGCCTCCAGATTAGGGGGATCTGGGGCCAACGTCCTGACTTTC,CASRLGGSGANVLTF
.,TRBJ1-1,.,TRBV19,13,TGTGCCAGTAGTATAGGGGAGGGGGGGCGAGCTTTCTTT,CASSIGEGGRAFF
few,TRBJ1-3,.,TRBV7-6,13,TGTGCCAGCAGCCAGGGGTCTGGAAACACCATATATTTT,CASSQGSGNTIYF
medium-sized,TRBJ1-2,.,TRBV7-9,13,TGTGCCAGCAGCCCCGGGGGGGAGAGGAGCTACACCTTC,CASSPGGERSYTF
.,TRBJ1-6,.,TRBV6-1,16,TGTGCCAGCAGTGATATCCAGGGGTCCTATAATTCACCCCTCCACTTT,CASSDIQGSYNSPLHF
.,TRBJ2-5,.,TRBV27,16,TGTGCCAGCGGACCGTTGGGGTGGGACGTTAGGAAGACCCAGTACTTC,CASGPLGWDVRKTQYF
.,TRBJ1-1,TRBD1,TRBV6-5,14,TGTGCCAGCAGTTCCAGGGACAGGTTCACTGAAGCTTTCTTT,CASSSRDRFTEAFF
few,TRBJ1-5,.,TRBV27,13,TGTGCCACCAGAGAAGGTCGCAATCAGCCCCAGCATTTT,CATREGRNQPQHF
once,TRBJ2-2,.,TRBV7-2,15,TGTGCCAGCAGCTTCGAAATCTTGAACACCGGGGAGCTGTTTTTT,CASSFEILNTGELFF
.,TRBJ2-2,TRBD2,TRBV7-9,17,TGTGCCAGCAGCCCTGCGGGGGGGGCAGGGAACACCGGGGAGCTGTTTTTT,CASSPAGGAGNTGELFF
few,TRBJ1-5,.,TRBV19,16,TGTGCCAGTAGTATAATAGGGCTGAAGCCCAATCAGCCCCAGCATTTT,CASSIIGLKPNQPQHF
few,TRBJ2-5,.,TRBV7-2,13,TGTGCCAGCAGCTTTAACAGGGATGAGACCCAGTACTTC,CASSFNRDETQYF
few,TRBJ1-2,.,TRBV6-1,14,TGTGCCAGCAGTGAAGTTTGGGGGAACTATGGCTACACCTTC,CASSEVWGNYGYTF
few,TRBJ1-1,.,TRBV28,14,TGTGCCAGCAGTTCCCCGGGATTGAACACTGAAGCTTTCTTT,CASSSPGLNTEAFF
few,TRBJ1-6,.,TRBV7-6,15,TGTGCCAGCAGCTTGGGGGGACTCTATAATTCACCCCTCCACTTT,CASSLGGLYNSPLHF
.,TRBJ2-7,.,TRBV10-3,14,TGTGCCATCAGTGATTATAGTCGGATAGGCGAGCAGTACTTC,CAISDYSRIGEQYF
.,TRBJ1-2,.,TRBV11-2,17,TGTGCCAGCAGCTTAGTAGGGAGACAGCTCTCCTCAGATGGCTACACCTTC,CASSLVGRQLSSDGYTF
.,TRBJ1-2,.,TRBV20-1,13,TGCAGTGCTTACGGACAGATAAACTATGGCTACACCTTC,CSAYGQINYGYTF
.,TRBJ2-1,.,TRBV11-2,15,TGTGCCAGCAGCTCCCAACGCTCTTACAACAATGAGCAGTTCTTC,CASSSQRSYNNEQFF
few,TRBJ1-2,.,TRBV20-1,14,TGCAGTGCTAGAGATGCGTCGCGGCACTATGGCTACACCTTC,CSARDASRHYGYTF
few,TRBJ2-3,.,TRBV12-3/TRBV12-4,14,TGTGCCAGCAGTGTGGACTGGAACACAGATACGCAGTATTTT,CASSVDWNTDTQYF
large,TRBJ1-1,.,TRBV20-1,14,TGCAGTGCTAGTATTCCAGGGTGGGGCACTGAAGCTTTCTTT,CSASIPGWGTEAFF
.,TRBJ2-7,.,TRBV30,12,TGTGCCTGCGGAAAGGGTATTTACGAGCAGTACTTC,CACGKGIYEQYF
once,TRBJ2-5,.,TRBV14,12,TGTGCCAGCAGCCGGAGTCAAGAGACCCAGTACTTC,CASSRSQETQYF
few,TRBJ2-1,.,TRBV6-1,15,TGTGCCAGCAGATTCGACAGCCCCCCCTACAATGAGCAGTTCTTC,CASRFDSPPYNEQFF
.,TRBJ2-4,TRBD2,TRBV15,17,TGTGCCACCAGCAGGTCGCGGGGACGAGCGGGAGGGAACATTCAGTACTTC,CATSRSRGRAGGNIQYF
few,TRBJ2-3,.,TRBV4-2,17,TGTGCCAGCAGCCGCCGAGGGGGGAGGGCCGGTGGAGATACGCAGTATTTT,CASSRRGGRAGGDTQYF
few,TRBJ2-2,TRBD2,TRBV20-1,13,TGCAGTGCCCGGACTAGTCTCACCGGGGAGCTGTTTTTT,CSARTSLTGELFF
.,TRBJ2-2,TRBD1,TRBV7-9,16,TGTGCCAGCAGCTTGCCCGGGACAGAGAACACCGGGGAGCTGTTTTTT,CASSLPGTENTGELFF
few,TRBJ2-1,TRBD2,TRBV18,15,TGTGCCAGCTCAGCTCTAGCGGGGGAGGGCAATGAGCAGTTCTTC,CASSALAGEGNEQFF
.,TRBJ1-2,.,TRBV30,12,TGTGCCTGGAGCATAGGGGCCTATGGCTACACCTTC,CAWSIGAYGYTF
.,TRBJ2-3,.,TRBV11-2,14,TGTGCCAGCAGCCCCCGTTCTAGCACAGATACGCAGTATTTT,CASSPRSSTDTQYF
few,TRBJ1-2,.,TRBV2,13,TGTGCCAGCAGCCCACCGGGTCGATATGGCTACACCTTC,CASSPPGRYGYTF
medium-sized,TRBJ2-7,TRBD1,TRBV20-1,15,TGCAGTGCTAGTCCCGGGACAGGGATAATTTACGAGCAGTACTTC,CSASPGTGIIYEQYF
few,TRBJ2-1,TRBD2,TRBV20-1,15,TGCAGTGCTAGTTCCCTAGCGGGGGGATACAATGAGCAGTTCTTC,CSASSLAGGYNEQFF
few,TRBJ2-3,.,TRBV6-2/TRBV6-3,15,TGTGCCAGCAGTTACGGACTACTAATCACAGATACGCAGTATTTT,CASSYGLLITDTQYF
.,TRBJ1-5,.,TRBV4-2,16,TGTGCCAGCAGCCAAGAAACATTGGGGAGGAATCAGCCCCAGCATTTT,CASSQETLGRNQPQHF
medium-sized,TRBJ2-3,TRBD2,TRBV7-6,16,TGTGCCAGCAGCCGGGCCCTAGCGGGGGCGACAGATACGCAGTATTTT,CASSRALAGATDTQYF
.,TRBJ1-6,TRBD1,TRBV15,15,TGTGCCACCAGCAGACAGGGGGCACATAATTCACCCCTCCACTTT,CATSRQGAHNSPLHF
.,TRBJ2-5,.,TRBV5-4,12,TGTGCCAGCAGCTTGGAGTCAGAGACCCAGTACTTC,CASSLESETQYF
few,TRBJ2-6,.,TRBV5-6,14,TGTGCCAGCAGCTTCCGGGACAGGGCCAACGTCCTGACTTTC,CASSFRDRANVLTF
medium-sized,TRBJ1-5,TRBD1,TRBV2,14,TGTGCCAGCAGTGGACAGGGGTGGAATCAGCCCCAGCATTTT,CASSGQGWNQPQHF